The rows below give T cell receptor beta chains drawn from one sample of a study of blood T cell repertoires in COVID-19. Sequencing was performed with immunoSEQ multiplex PCR; in TCRdb, only in-frame clones are kept and a portion is missing. The sample holds around 250,000 clones, roughly 85% seen once. The source material was peripheral blood. The receptors come from a woman aged 18-29 years with acute or convalescent COVID-19. The CDR3 runs from the conserved cysteine through the conserved F or W. Fields, in order: clone size, D gene, J gene, V gene, CDR3 protein, CDR3 DNA. A D gene is named only where the DNA matches it firmly. Clone size, where shown, is once, few, many, or a class for clones that have expanded.

clone size: few; D gene: NA; J gene: TRBJ1-3; V gene: TRBV28; CDR3 protein: CASLFGNTIYF; CDR3 DNA: TGTGCCTCCTTATTTGGAAACACCATATATTTT
clone size: NA; D gene: TRBD1; J gene: TRBJ1-3; V gene: TRBV7-2; CDR3 protein: CASSQQTGVGNTIYF; CDR3 DNA: TGTGCCAGCAGCCAACAGACAGGGGTTGGAAACACCATATATTTT
clone size: NA; D gene: TRBD2; J gene: TRBJ2-2; V gene: TRBV28; CDR3 protein: CASSLLTSGRGELFF; CDR3 DNA: TGTGCCAGCAGTTTATTGACTAGCGGGAGGGGGGAGCTGTTTTTT
clone size: NA; D gene: NA; J gene: TRBJ1-5; V gene: TRBV6-2/TRBV6-3; CDR3 protein: CASSSAPGMGNQPQHF; CDR3 DNA: TGTGCCAGCAGCTCGGCCCCCGGGATGGGAAATCAGCCCCAGCATTTT
clone size: NA; D gene: NA; J gene: TRBJ2-2; V gene: TRBV7-3; CDR3 protein: CASSLTASTGELFF; CDR3 DNA: TGTGCCAGCAGCTTAACAGCCTCCACCGGGGAGCTGTTTTTT
clone size: NA; D gene: TRBD2; J gene: TRBJ2-7; V gene: TRBV28; CDR3 protein: CASSLSGGYEQYF; CDR3 DNA: TGTGCCAGCAGCCTGAGCGGGGGCTACGAGCAGTACTTC
clone size: NA; D gene: NA; J gene: TRBJ1-1; V gene: TRBV7-2; CDR3 protein: CATRQNTEAFF; CDR3 DNA: TGTGCCACCCGACAGAACACTGAAGCTTTCTTT
clone size: few; D gene: TRBD2; J gene: TRBJ2-7; V gene: TRBV5-4; CDR3 protein: CASSLVGLAGEDEQYF; CDR3 DNA: TGTGCCAGCAGCTTGGTCGGACTAGCGGGAGAGGACGAGCAGTACTTC
clone size: many; D gene: NA; J gene: TRBJ1-2; V gene: TRBV4-3; CDR3 protein: CASSQQQGYGYTF; CDR3 DNA: TGCGCCAGCAGCCAGCAACAGGGCTATGGCTACACCTTC
clone size: NA; D gene: TRBD1; J gene: TRBJ1-1; V gene: TRBV12-3/TRBV12-4; CDR3 protein: CASSDRGGPEAFF; CDR3 DNA: TGTGCCAGCAGCGACAGGGGGGGTCCTGAAGCTTTCTTT
clone size: NA; D gene: TRBD2; J gene: TRBJ2-5; V gene: TRBV30; CDR3 protein: CAWIPASGSQETQYF; CDR3 DNA: TGTGCCTGGATCCCCGCTAGCGGGAGCCAAGAGACCCAGTACTTC
clone size: NA; D gene: TRBD2; J gene: TRBJ2-1; V gene: TRBV19; CDR3 protein: CASSGTSGADEQFF; CDR3 DNA: TGTGCCAGTAGTGGCACTAGCGGGGCGGATGAGCAGTTCTTC
clone size: few; D gene: NA; J gene: TRBJ2-7; V gene: TRBV29-1; CDR3 protein: CSVEKQGRYEQYF; CDR3 DNA: TGCAGCGTTGAGAAACAGGGGAGGTACGAGCAGTACTTC
clone size: once; D gene: NA; J gene: TRBJ1-2; V gene: TRBV7-8; CDR3 protein: CASSHGGDFNYGYTF; CDR3 DNA: TGTGCCAGCAGCCACGGGGGGGACTTTAACTATGGCTACACCTTC
clone size: NA; D gene: NA; J gene: TRBJ1-2; V gene: TRBV5-5; CDR3 protein: CASSWFIVGAGDGGYTF; CDR3 DNA: TGTGCCAGCAGCTGGTTTATCGTAGGGGCAGGAGATGGCGGCTACACCTTC
clone size: NA; D gene: TRBD1; J gene: TRBJ1-5; V gene: TRBV7-2; CDR3 protein: CASSFRQGRDQPQHF; CDR3 DNA: TGTGCCAGCAGCTTCAGACAGGGAAGGGATCAGCCCCAGCATTTT
clone size: NA; D gene: TRBD1; J gene: TRBJ2-7; V gene: TRBV13; CDR3 protein: CASRSTGQSYEQYF; CDR3 DNA: TGTGCCAGCCGATCAACGGGACAGAGCTACGAGCAGTACTTC
clone size: once; D gene: NA; J gene: TRBJ2-5; V gene: TRBV28; CDR3 protein: CASSIAELQETQYF; CDR3 DNA: TGTGCCAGCAGCATAGCGGAGTTACAAGAGACCCAGTACTTC
clone size: many; D gene: TRBD1; J gene: TRBJ1-5; V gene: TRBV30; CDR3 protein: CAWAGQGGNQPQHF; CDR3 DNA: TGTGCCTGGGCGGGACAGGGGGGCAATCAGCCCCAGCATTTT
clone size: NA; D gene: TRBD1; J gene: TRBJ1-5; V gene: TRBV2; CDR3 protein: CASSTQGTNQPQHF; CDR3 DNA: TGTGCCAGCAGCACACAGGGGACAAATCAGCCCCAGCATTTT
clone size: NA; D gene: TRBD1; J gene: TRBJ1-1; V gene: TRBV9; CDR3 protein: CASSVNTGADTEAFF; CDR3 DNA: TGTGCCAGCAGCGTCAACACAGGGGCGGACACTGAAGCTTTCTTT
clone size: few; D gene: TRBD1; J gene: TRBJ2-7; V gene: TRBV18; CDR3 protein: CASSPGAGGFYEQYF; CDR3 DNA: TGTGCCAGCTCACCAGGGGCAGGGGGCTTTTACGAGCAGTACTTC
clone size: NA; D gene: TRBD1; J gene: TRBJ2-2; V gene: TRBV4-1; CDR3 protein: CASSEPGTDAGELFF; CDR3 DNA: TGCGCCAGCAGCGAACCCGGGACAGACGCCGGGGAGCTGTTTTTT
clone size: NA; D gene: NA; J gene: TRBJ2-1; V gene: TRBV19; CDR3 protein: CASSIEAGSNYNEQFF; CDR3 DNA: TGTGCCAGTAGTATAGAGGCCGGGAGTAACTACAATGAGCAGTTCTTC
clone size: NA; D gene: TRBD2; J gene: TRBJ2-2; V gene: TRBV6-2/TRBV6-3; CDR3 protein: CASSRAGGPVTGELFF; CDR3 DNA: TGTGCCAGCAGTCGAGCGGGAGGGCCGGTCACCGGGGAGCTGTTTTTT
clone size: NA; D gene: TRBD1; J gene: TRBJ1-1; V gene: TRBV29-1; CDR3 protein: CSVGGQGGNMNTEAFF; CDR3 DNA: TGCAGCGTAGGAGGACAGGGAGGGAACATGAACACTGAAGCTTTCTTT
clone size: once; D gene: NA; J gene: TRBJ1-1; V gene: TRBV21-1; CDR3 protein: CASSKDGNGGLNTEAFF; CDR3 DNA: TGTGCCAGCAGCAAAGATGGAAACGGCGGCTTGAACACTGAAGCTTTCTTT
clone size: NA; D gene: NA; J gene: TRBJ1-4; V gene: TRBV28; CDR3 protein: CASNFRGRATNEKLFF; CDR3 DNA: TGTGCCAGCAATTTCAGGGGCAGAGCAACTAATGAAAAACTGTTTTTT
clone size: many; D gene: TRBD1; J gene: TRBJ2-1; V gene: TRBV5-4; CDR3 protein: CASSVGVGQAYNEQFF; CDR3 DNA: TGTGCCAGCAGCGTGGGGGTGGGACAGGCATACAATGAGCAGTTCTTC
clone size: NA; D gene: TRBD2; J gene: TRBJ2-1; V gene: TRBV6-6; CDR3 protein: CALGRANYNEQFF; CDR3 DNA: TGTGCCCTGGGGAGGGCCAATTACAATGAGCAGTTCTTC
clone size: NA; D gene: NA; J gene: TRBJ2-1; V gene: TRBV7-9; CDR3 protein: CASSLGDWAYNEQFF; CDR3 DNA: TGTGCCAGCAGCTTGGGGGACTGGGCCTACAATGAGCAGTTCTTC
clone size: NA; D gene: NA; J gene: TRBJ2-7; V gene: TRBV11-2; CDR3 protein: CASRGTFSYEQYF; CDR3 DNA: TGTGCCAGCAGGGGGACTTTTTCCTACGAGCAGTACTTC
clone size: NA; D gene: TRBD2; J gene: TRBJ2-3; V gene: TRBV30; CDR3 protein: CAWSVGLAADTQYF; CDR3 DNA: TGTGCCTGGAGTGTAGGACTAGCGGCAGATACGCAGTATTTT
clone size: NA; D gene: NA; J gene: TRBJ1-1; V gene: TRBV18; CDR3 protein: CASSPPRGPKMNTEAFF; CDR3 DNA: TGTGCCAGCTCACCACCGCGGGGGCCAAAAATGAACACTGAAGCTTTCTTT
clone size: NA; D gene: NA; J gene: TRBJ2-7; V gene: TRBV5-1; CDR3 protein: CASSPGTYEQYF; CDR3 DNA: TGCGCCAGCAGCCCGGGAACCTACGAGCAGTACTTC
clone size: NA; D gene: NA; J gene: TRBJ1-1; V gene: TRBV30; CDR3 protein: CASSGLPLTEAFF; CDR3 DNA: TGTGCTTCCTCGGGACTTCCTCTCACTGAAGCTTTCTTT
clone size: NA; D gene: TRBD1; J gene: TRBJ2-7; V gene: TRBV25-1; CDR3 protein: CASSGRAVRDRASYEQYF; CDR3 DNA: TGTGCCAGCAGTGGTCGCGCGGTTCGGGACAGGGCATCCTACGAGCAGTACTTC
clone size: NA; D gene: TRBD1; J gene: TRBJ1-2; V gene: TRBV30; CDR3 protein: CAWSPLTGKAYGYTF; CDR3 DNA: TGTGCCTGGAGTCCTTTGACAGGGAAGGCCTATGGCTACACCTTC
clone size: NA; D gene: TRBD1; J gene: TRBJ2-7; V gene: TRBV29-1; CDR3 protein: CSVGGRGTGGFEQYF; CDR3 DNA: TGCAGCGTTGGCGGAAGGGGGACAGGGGGTTTCGAGCAGTACTTC
clone size: once; D gene: TRBD1; J gene: TRBJ1-1; V gene: TRBV7-9; CDR3 protein: CASSIQGTEAFF; CDR3 DNA: TGTGCCAGCAGCATACAGGGGACTGAAGCTTTCTTT
clone size: many; D gene: TRBD2; J gene: TRBJ2-2; V gene: TRBV7-8; CDR3 protein: CASSFDPTSGGRTGELFF; CDR3 DNA: TGTGCCAGCAGCTTCGACCCCACTAGCGGTGGTCGGACCGGGGAGCTGTTTTTT
clone size: few; D gene: NA; J gene: TRBJ2-7; V gene: TRBV10-2; CDR3 protein: CASSLGLLREQYF; CDR3 DNA: TGCGCCAGCAGTCTCGGACTTCTCCGCGAGCAGTACTTC
clone size: NA; D gene: TRBD2; J gene: TRBJ2-2; V gene: TRBV6-2/TRBV6-3; CDR3 protein: CASSSRRTSGGDWGGELFF; CDR3 DNA: TGTGCCAGCAGTTCACGGAGGACTAGCGGAGGCGATTGGGGCGGGGAGCTGTTTTTT